One and the same sample provided the 24 T cell receptor beta chains below, sequenced in a study of cytomegalovirus exposure and HLA in healthy donors. Amplification used 60 Vbeta primers and 13 Jbeta primers. Some clones are missing from TCRdb's copy, which holds only in-frame ones; the method was immunoSEQ multiplex PCR. The sample yields over 100,000 clones, roughly 71% seen once. Input material: PBMCs. The receptors were gathered from a woman aged 70-85 years in good health and CMV-seropositive.

J is TRBJ2-5 and V is TRBV10-3; 12 bases line up with TRBD2. Looked up from germline, CDR1 is ENHRY and CDR2 is SYGVKD. The V and J ends lost 4 bases and 5 bases, in that order; junction bases with no gene match: 2. The CDR3 runs to 14 residues. CDR3 in amino acids: CAISASGGDETQYF. The CDR3 DNA reads as TGTGCCATCAGTGCTAGCGGGGGGGATGAGACCCAGTACTTC.

There are a few counts of this clone. V and J are TRBV2 and TRBJ2-1; the D is unclear. In germline, CDR1 is SNHLY, CDR2 FYNNEI. V was pared by 5 bases and J by 7 bases, with 9 bases between. CDR3 length: 12 amino acids. The CDR3, as DNA: TGTGCCAGCAGTATACACGGGAATGAGCAGTTCTTC. Translation gives CASSIHGNEQFF.

The V gene is TRBV2, the J gene TRBJ2-5; 9 positions agree with TRBD1. CDR1 SNHLY and CDR2 FYNNEI come from the germline V gene. CDR3 size: 12 residues. The junction had 3 bases not matched to a gene; V was cut back by 8 bases and J by 5 bases. The CDR3 bases are TGTGCCAGCGGCGGACAGGGGGAGACCCAGTACTTC. Residues: CASGGQGETQYF.

J is TRBJ2-2 and V is TRBV7-2; D is perhaps TRBD1 (5 bases). V lost 4 bases and J 0 bases, leaving 9 bases between the germline ends. The CDR3 contains 15 residues. The germline CDR1 and CDR2 sequences are SGHTA and FQGNSA. CDR3 loop: CASSSLTANTGELFF. CDR3 DNA: TGTGCCAGCAGCTCCCTGACAGCGAACACCGGGGAGCTGTTTTTT. Complete variable domain (other parts from reference TRBV7-2 and TRBJ2-2): GAGVSQSPSNKVTEKGKDVELRCDPISGHTALYWYRQSLGQGLEFLIYFQGNSAPDKSGLPSDRFSAERTGGSVSTLTIQRTQQEDSAVYLCASSSLTANTGELFFGEGSRLTVL.

V is TRBV10-3 and J is TRBJ2-7, with 7 bases identical to TRBD1. Losses at the gene ends were 9 bases for V and 0 bases for J; bases not matched to a gene: 8. Germline CDR1 is ENHRY and CDR2 is SYGVKD. CDR3 length: 14 residues. CDR3 nucleotide sequence: TGTGCCATAAGACAGGGCGACAGCTCCTACGAGCAGTACTTC. This codes for CAIRQGDSSYEQYF.

This clone was observed at least ten times. The chain joins TRBV5-1 to TRBJ1-1, with D tentatively TRBD1 (5 bases). The CDR3 is made up of 16 amino acids. From germline, CDR1 is SGHRS and CDR2 YFSETQ. V lost 3 bases, J lost 2 bases, and 17 bases lay in between. As DNA, the CDR3 is TGCGCCAGCAGCTCTGGCGGGAATGACAGAAACACTGAAGCTTTCTTT. It specifies CASSSGGNDRNTEAFF.

V gene TRBV20-1 combines with J gene TRBJ2-1; a possible D gene is TRBD1 (5 bases). The CDR3 runs to 11 residues. CDR1 is DFQATT and CDR2 is SNEGSKA in the germline V gene (reference sequence). V lost 6 bases and J 4 bases, leaving 7 bases between the germline ends. CDR3 sequence (DNA): TGCAGTGCGCAGGGTTACAATGAGCAGTTCTTC. Its translation is CSAQGYNEQFF.

V gene TRBV5-1 combines with J gene TRBJ2-3, with D uncertain. Germline CDR1 reads SGHRS; CDR2 reads YFSETQ. CDR3 length: 15 residues. Trimming removed 0 bases at V and 1 base at J, with 9 bases between. The CDR3, as DNA: TGCGCCAGCAGCTTGGACACCCCTGGCACAGATACGCAGTATTTT. Residues: CASSLDTPGTDTQYF.

This chain uses TRBV7-2 with TRBJ1-6, with 7 nucleotides matching TRBD1. Germline V CDR1 and CDR2: SGHTA, FQGNSA. V shed 5 bases and J 8 bases; nucleotides not matched to a gene: 3. This CDR3 contains 13 residues. The CDR3 loop is CASSRDSDSPLHF. The CDR3 DNA follows: TGTGCCAGCAGCCGGGACAGCGATTCACCCCTCCACTTT.

This sequence joins TRBV7-2 and TRBJ1-5, with a tentative D call TRBD1 (5 bases). V dropped 6 bases and J dropped 0 bases, with 12 bases sitting between them. The germline V gene encodes CDR1 SGHTA and CDR2 FQGNSA. The CDR3 contains 15 residues. The CDR3 loop reads CASSRDSNSNQPQHF. The CDR3 coding sequence is TGTGCCAGCAGTCGAGACAGTAATAGCAATCAGCCCCAGCATTTT. The variable domain in full, with the rest retrieved from reference TRBV7-2 and TRBJ1-5, is GAGVSQSPSNKVTEKGKDVELRCDPISGHTALYWYRQSLGQGLEFLIYFQGNSAPDKSGLPSDRFSAERTGGSVSTLTIQRTQQEDSAVYLCASSRDSNSNQPQHFGDGTRLSIL.

V usage is TRBV19 and J usage is TRBJ1-1; D might be TRBD1 (5 bases). Trimming removed 3 bases at V and 1 base at J, with 6 bases between. CDR3 length: 13 amino acids. CDR1 and CDR2 from the germline V gene are LNHDA and SQIVND (reference sequence). CDR3 sequence (DNA): TGTGCCAGTAGTATCCAGGGGAACACTGAAGCTTTCTTT. It encodes CASSIQGNTEAFF.

The chain carries TRBV30 and TRBJ2-7, with 7 bases lining up with TRBD1. V lost 1 base, J lost 6 bases, and 12 bases stayed unmatched. Germline V CDR1 and CDR2: GTSNPN, SVGIG (reference sequence). The CDR3 runs to 15 residues. The CDR3 region has the DNA TGTGCCTGGAGTGAGGTCGGGACAGTTACTGGCGAGCAGTACTTC. The encoded protein is CAWSEVGTVTGEQYF.

The chain recombines TRBV30 with TRBJ1-5; 8 bases line up with TRBD1. The CDR3 covers 14 residues. With 2 bases clipped from V and 6 bases from J, the junction kept 6 bases outside the gene matches. In germline, CDR1 is GTSNPN, CDR2 SVGIG (reference sequence). The CDR3, as DNA: TGTGCCTGGAGTCGCGGACAGGGTGGTCAGCCCCAGCATTTT. This sequence encodes CAWSRGQGGQPQHF.

The V and J genes are TRBV19 and TRBJ2-3, with D perhaps matching TRBD1 (6 bases). The germline V gene encodes CDR1 LNHDA and CDR2 SQIVND (reference sequence). The CDR3 extends over 13 amino acids. Between the trimmed V and J ends, which lost 5 bases and 5 bases, there was a span of 11 bases. CDR3 protein: CASSQGLGDTQYF. The CDR3 DNA sequence: TGTGCCAGTAGTCAGGGGCTGGGAGATACGCAGTATTTT. Full variable domain (missing parts from reference TRBV19 and TRBJ2-3): DGGITQSPKYLFRKEGQNVTLSCEQNLNHDAMYWYRQDPGQGLRLIYYSQIVNDFQKGDIAEGYSVSREKKESFPLTVTSAQKNPTAFYLCASSQGLGDTQYFGPGTRLTVL.

This chain joins TRBV29-1 and TRBJ1-2, with 8 bases that match TRBD1. Germline lookup yields CDR1 SQVTM and CDR2 ANQGSEA. CDR3 length: 14 residues. J lost 8 bases, V lost 6 bases, and 14 bases had no gene match. The CDR3: CSVGTGIGIAGYTF. Written as DNA, the CDR3 is TGCAGCGTAGGGACAGGCATTGGGATCGCAGGCTACACCTTC.

V is TRBV12-5 and J is TRBJ2-3; D possibly corresponds to TRBD2 (5 bases). Trimming took off 3 bases at V and 1 base at J, with 8 bases between the two ends. The CDR3 is made up of 14 amino acids. Germline CDR1 and CDR2: LGHNT and FRNRAP. Written as DNA, the CDR3 is TGTGCTAGTGGTTTTGGGCGGGGCACAGATACGCAGTATTTT. Protein product: CASGFGRGTDTQYF.

This clone was found once. CDR3 nucleotide sequence: TGTGCCAGCAGTTTACTGGGGCCTGAATATAATTCACCCCTCCACTTT. It translates to CASSLLGPEYNSPLHF. The chain is built from TRBV27 and TRBJ1-6; weak D call: TRBD1 (5 bases). CDR3 length equals 16 residues. Trimming took off 2 bases at V and 4 bases at J, with 12 bases between the two ends. Germline V CDR1 and CDR2: MNHEY, SMNVEV (reference sequence).

The sample holds one count of this clone. The chain couples TRBV19 to TRBJ2-5; 14 positions agree with TRBD2. With V trimmed by 4 bases and J by 2 bases, 3 bases remained unmatched. CDR3 length: 16 amino acids. CDR1 is LNHDA and CDR2 is SQIVND in the germline V gene (reference sequence). CDR3 sequence reads: CASSRTSGGPQETQYF. The CDR3 region has the DNA TGTGCCAGTAGTAGGACTAGCGGGGGGCCGCAAGAGACCCAGTACTTC. Using reference TRBV19 and TRBJ2-5 for the parts outside the CDR3, the full variable domain is DGGITQSPKYLFRKEGQNVTLSCEQNLNHDAMYWYRQDPGQGLRLIYYSQIVNDFQKGDIAEGYSVSREKKESFPLTVTSAQKNPTAFYLCASSRTSGGPQETQYFGPGTRLLVL.

The genes are TRBV29-1 and TRBJ2-1; 15 bases are shared with TRBD2. Germline trimming cut 7 bases from V and 7 bases from J; bases unmatched to any gene: 8. Germline V lookup: CDR1 SQVTM, CDR2 ANQGSEA. This CDR3 region has 15 residues. CDR3 loop: CSAGTSGGLGNEQFF. CDR3 sequence (DNA): TGCAGCGCTGGGACTAGCGGGGGGCTGGGGAATGAGCAGTTCTTC.

The gene calls are TRBV30 and TRBJ1-5; D unresolved. CDR3 length: 13 amino acids. Germline-derived CDR1 and CDR2 are GTSNPN and SVGIG (reference sequence). With 1 base removed from V and 4 bases from J, the gap between germline ends came to 8 bases. CDR3 DNA sequence: TGTGCCTGGAGTGCCCGGTTAAATCAGCCCCAGCATTTT. Encoded protein: CAWSARLNQPQHF.

The chain joins TRBV5-1 to TRBJ2-7; D not resolved. The CDR3 spans 12 residues. V lost 4 bases and J 0 bases, leaving 5 bases between the germline ends. Germline CDR1 and CDR2: SGHRS and YFSETQ. In DNA, the CDR3 is TGCGCCAGCAGCACGAGCTCCTACGAGCAGTACTTC. It specifies CASSTSSYEQYF.

The chain recombines TRBV15 with TRBJ2-5; TRBD2 aligns across 10 bases. There are 17 residues in the CDR3. V was clipped by 0 bases and J by 7 bases; unmatched bases: 11. Germline CDR1 LNHNV, CDR2 YYDKDF (reference sequence). CDR3: CATSRDRTSGVSGTQYF. CDR3 bases: TGTGCCACCAGCAGAGATAGGACTAGCGGTGTCTCTGGGACCCAGTACTTC. The variable domain in full, with the rest retrieved from reference TRBV15 and TRBJ2-5, is DAMVIQNPRYQVTQFGKPVTLSCSQTLNHNVMYWYQQKSSQAPKLLFHYYDKDFNNEADTPDNFQSRRPNTSFCFLDIRSPGLGDTAMYLCATSRDRTSGVSGTQYFGPGTRLLVL.

This clone was detected a few times. The chain has TRBV6-1 and TRBJ1-4, with 10 bases that match TRBD1. This CDR3 comprises 15 residues. V shed 6 bases, J shed 3 bases, and the junction held 4 bases outside the gene matches. Germline values: CDR1 MNHNS, CDR2 SASEGT. CDR3 in DNA: TGTGCCAGCAGCCTCGGACAGGGGGCTAATGAAAAACTGTTTTTT. Translating gives CASSLGQGANEKLFF.

The genes are TRBV5-6 and TRBJ1-6; D possibly corresponds to TRBD1 (6 bases). Germline V gives CDR1 SGHDT, CDR2 YYEEEE. The CDR3 runs 13 residues. The germline V and J ends were trimmed by 4 bases and 7 bases, with 9 bases remaining between them. CDR3 loop: CASSRDTNSPLHF. The DNA of the CDR3 is TGTGCCAGCAGCCGGGACACGAATTCACCCCTCCACTTT.